A single sample gave rise to the 14 T cell receptor beta chains below, sequenced in a study of T cell changes during pregnancy in multiple sclerosis. Repertoires were generated with immunoSEQ multiplex PCR, while TCRdb's copy carries only in-frame clones and drops some. Of about 39,000 clones listed, approximately 90% are singletons. Sequenced material: CD4+ T cells from peripheral blood mononuclear cells, taken in the third trimester of pregnancy. These receptors originate from a female donor in good health, enrolled as a control in a pregnancy study.

The chain links TRBV19 to TRBJ2-5; the match to TRBD2 covers 7 bases. V shed 8 bases and J 3 bases; nucleotides not matched to a gene: 0. CDR3 size: 11 residues. Germline CDR1 and CDR2: LNHDA and SQIVND (reference sequence). As DNA, the CDR3 is TGTGCCAGTCGGGGGGAAGAGACCCAGTACTTC. It encodes CASRGEETQYF.

The rearrangement links TRBV18 to TRBJ2-1; 7 bases match TRBD2. V lost 7 bases and J lost 6; bases outside the gene matches: 6. This CDR3 has 13 residues. The germline V gene encodes CDR1 KGHSH and CDR2 LQKENI. The CDR3 here is CASCKAGTNEQFF. The CDR3 DNA follows: TGTGCCAGCTGCAAAGCGGGGACCAATGAGCAGTTCTTC. Full variable domain (outside the CDR3, taken from reference TRBV18 and TRBJ2-1): NAGVMQNPRHLVRRRGQEARLRCSPMKGHSHVYWYRQLPEEGLKFMVYLQKENIIDESGMPKERFSAEFPKEGPSILRIQQVVRGDSAAYFCASCKAGTNEQFFGPGTRLTVL.

This sequence joins TRBV18 and TRBJ1-5; D gene uncertain. Germline V lookup: CDR1 KGHSH, CDR2 LQKENI. V was clipped by 1 base and J by 5 bases, with 6 bases between them. The CDR3 covers 13 residues. In nucleotides, the CDR3 is TGTGCCAGCTCACCACAGGGAGATCAGCCCCAGCATTTT. Amino acid sequence: CASSPQGDQPQHF.

The chain combines TRBV28 with TRBJ1-3; D is ambiguous. The CDR3 runs 14 residues. Per germline, CDR1 MDHEN and CDR2 SYDVKM. The germline V and J ends were trimmed by 5 bases and 6 bases, with 14 bases remaining between them. CDR3 nucleotide sequence: TGTGCCAGCAGTCCCCGGGTCCTGGAAAACACCATATATTTT. It codes for CASSPRVLENTIYF.

This sequence joins TRBV2 and TRBJ2-7; TRBD2 agrees at 9 bases. The V gene end was trimmed by 4 bases and the J gene end by 4 bases; junction bases not matched to a gene: 5. CDR1 is SNHLY and CDR2 is FYNNEI in the germline V gene. The CDR3 totals 14 residues. CDR3 protein: CASSVAGEGYEQYF. In DNA form, the CDR3 reads TGTGCCAGCAGTGTAGCGGGAGAGGGTTACGAGCAGTACTTC.

The chain recombines TRBV2 with TRBJ1-1; D call uncertain. CDR1 SNHLY and CDR2 FYNNEI come from the germline V gene. Trimming took 11 bases from V and 4 from J, leaving 23 bases between them. There are 15 residues in the CDR3. The CDR3 protein is CADRGSAILATEAFF. DNA of the CDR3: TGTGCCGACCGAGGGTCAGCGATTTTGGCCACTGAAGCTTTCTTT.

The chain joins TRBV11-3 to TRBJ1-1, with D possibly matching TRBD1 (5 bases). Per the germline V gene, CDR1 is SGHNT and CDR2 is YENEEA. The CDR3 totals 12 residues. Trimming left V 6 bases short and J 7 bases short, with 12 bases between. In DNA, the CDR3 is TGTGCCAGCAGTGGGGCGGACCGTGAAGCTTTCTTT. Translated, it gives CASSGADREAFF.

The rearrangement uses TRBV9 and TRBJ2-1; 9 bases fit TRBD2. V was pared by 4 bases and J by 8 bases, with 4 bases of the junction left unmatched. The CDR3 spans 13 residues. Germline-derived CDR1 and CDR2 are SGDLS and YYNGEE. In DNA, the CDR3 is TGTGCCAGCAGCCCGCGACTAGCGGATGAGCAGTTCTTC. As protein: CASSPRLADEQFF.

The genes are TRBV11-3 and TRBJ2-1; TRBD1 agrees at 7 bases. Germline V gene data show CDR1 as SGHNT and CDR2 as YENEEA. With V trimmed by 4 bases and J by 4 bases, 10 bases remained unmatched. The CDR3 loop spans 16 amino acids. CDR3 amino acids: CASSSRQGRVYNEQFF. DNA of the CDR3: TGTGCCAGCAGCTCCCGACAGGGAAGAGTGTACAATGAGCAGTTCTTC.

The chain employs TRBV9 and TRBJ1-3; TRBD1 might be the D (5 bases). The V end was cut by 0 bases, the J end by 2 bases, with 9 bases between. The CDR3 is made up of 15 amino acids. The germline gives CDR1 SGDLS, CDR2 YYNGEE. This chain's CDR3 is CASSVGAGPGNTIYF. The CDR3 region has the DNA TGTGCCAGCAGCGTAGGGGCAGGGCCTGGAAACACCATATATTTT.

In DNA form, the CDR3 reads TGTGCCAGCAGGGTCGCCCAGGACGAGCAGTACTTC. Translated: CASRVAQDEQYF. The chain recombines TRBV2 with TRBJ2-7; no reliable D call. Trimming cost V 6 bases and J 5 bases, with 11 bases left between them. Germline V CDR1 and CDR2: SNHLY, FYNNEI. The length of the CDR3 is 12 residues.

In its sample, this clone was seen a few times. CDR3 coding DNA: TGTGCCAGCAGTGAAACGGGGCGGGGGGGCCTCGGCACCGGGGAGCTGTTTTTT. Translated: CASSETGRGGLGTGELFF. This rearrangement joins TRBV2 to TRBJ2-2; 9 nucleotides match TRBD2. Germline V CDR1 and CDR2: SNHLY, FYNNEI. The CDR3 spans 18 residues. V shed 2 bases and J 4 bases; nucleotides not matched to a gene: 11.

The chain combines TRBV2 with TRBJ2-1, with a tentative D call TRBD2 (6 bases). The V end lost 6 bases, the J end lost 7 bases, and 25 bases lay between the germline ends. The CDR3 length is 17 residues. Per the germline V gene, CDR1 is SNHLY and CDR2 is FYNNEI. CDR3 region: CASRVSRRALRVNEQFF. The CDR3 DNA reads as TGTGCCAGCAGGGTGAGTCGGAGGGCCCTCCGGGTAAATGAGCAGTTCTTC.

The V gene is TRBV30, the J gene TRBJ1-1, with D possibly TRBD1 on 5 matching bases. CDR1 GTSNPN and CDR2 SVGIG come from the germline V gene (reference sequence). The CDR3 loop spans 14 amino acids. Trimming stripped 2 bases from V and 4 bases from J, with 14 bases between. The CDR3: CAWSPAWGGTEAFF. The DNA for the CDR3 is TGTGCCTGGAGTCCAGCGTGGGGGGGCACTGAAGCTTTCTTT.